Listed here are 27 T cell receptor beta chains from one sample, sequenced in a study of blood T cell repertoires in COVID-19. Generated by immunoSEQ multiplex PCR, the TCRdb table keeps only in-frame clones and is missing some. The sample holds some 87,000 clones, 85% to 95% seen once. The sequenced sample was peripheral blood. Source of these receptors: an older woman with active COVID-19.

The rearrangement uses TRBV5-1 and TRBJ2-3; 8 bases line up with TRBD1. V was clipped by 4 bases and J by 0 bases; unmatched bases: 19. Per the germline V gene, CDR1 is SGHRS and CDR2 is YFSETQ. The CDR3 totals 20 residues. In nucleotides, the CDR3 is TGCGCCAGCAGCCCCTCCCCGGGACAGGTGGGGAGAATAAGCACAGATACGCAGTATTTT. It yields the protein CASSPSPGQVGRISTDTQYF.

The chain has TRBV19 and TRBJ2-2; D remains ambiguous. V lost 10 bases and J 9 bases, leaving 18 bases between the germline ends. Per the germline V gene, CDR1 is LNHDA and CDR2 is SQIVND (reference sequence). The CDR3 spans 13 residues. DNA of the CDR3: TGTGCCACCGCAAAGGCGAGCGCCAGGGAGCTGTTTTTT. As protein: CATAKASARELFF.

This sequence joins TRBV24-1 and TRBJ1-2; D call uncertain. CDR1 and CDR2 from the germline V gene are KGHDR and SFDVKD. V lost 4 bases, J lost 3 bases, and 5 bases lay in between. This CDR3 comprises 12 residues. Here the CDR3 reads CATSDGDYGYTF. The CDR3 nucleotides read TGTGCCACCAGTGACGGGGACTATGGCTACACCTTC.

The chain is built from TRBV19 and TRBJ2-6; D remains unclear. Germline-derived CDR1 and CDR2 are LNHDA and SQIVND (reference sequence). The length of the CDR3 is 15 residues. V gave up 6 bases and J gave up 1 base, with 10 bases separating them. The CDR3 sequence is CASRSLESGANVLTF. CDR3 sequence (DNA): TGTGCCAGTAGATCATTAGAGTCTGGGGCCAACGTCCTGACTTTC.

The gene calls are TRBV21-1 and TRBJ1-3; TRBD1 is the table's D call and was not checked against the DNA. TRBV21-1 is given as a pseudogene. This CDR3 is 21 amino acids long. CDR3 protein: CASSKVTFRGKRPPTGNTIYF. DNA for the CDR3: TGTGCCAGCAGCAAAGTGACCTTTAGGGGGAAGAGGCCTCCCACTGGAAACACCATATATTTT.

This clone was observed a single time. This chain joins TRBV6-1 and TRBJ1-5; D is perhaps TRBD1 (6 bases). The CDR3 extends over 14 amino acids. CDR1 MNHNS and CDR2 SASEGT come from the germline V gene. V lost 1 base and J lost 6, with 10 bases in between. Here the CDR3 reads CASSEGGGGQPQHF. The DNA of the CDR3 is TGTGCCAGCAGTGAAGGGGGGGGCGGTCAGCCCCAGCATTTT.

This sequence joins TRBV9 and TRBJ1-1; 9 bases fit TRBD1. J was trimmed by 4 bases and V by 3 bases; bases with no gene match: 7. CDR3 length equals 15 residues. CDR1 SGDLS and CDR2 YYNGEE come from the germline V gene. The CDR3 is CASSATGGASTEAFF. DNA of the CDR3: TGTGCCAGCAGCGCTACAGGGGGCGCGAGCACTGAAGCTTTCTTT.

The rearrangement joins TRBV28 to TRBJ2-2, with D possibly being TRBD1 (5 bases). This CDR3 has 16 residues. Trimming stripped 5 bases from V and 2 bases from J, with 15 bases between. Germline V gene lookup returns CDR1 MDHEN and CDR2 SYDVKM. This CDR3 reads CASSVRQSLNTGELFF. In DNA form, the CDR3 reads TGTGCCAGCAGTGTACGACAGAGCCTAAACACCGGGGAGCTGTTTTTT.

This chain links TRBV6-5 with TRBJ2-3; perhaps TRBD1 as D (7 bases). Germline CDR1 and CDR2: MNHEY and SVGAGI. The CDR3 runs 15 residues. V lost 2 bases and J 2 bases, leaving 11 bases between the germline ends. The CDR3, as DNA: TGTGCCAGCAGTTACCAGGGGGGACTCACAGATACGCAGTATTTT. Its protein product is CASSYQGGLTDTQYF.

The gene calls are TRBV6-5 and TRBJ2-6; D remains ambiguous. The germline V and J ends were trimmed by 0 bases and 1 base, with 7 bases remaining between them. Germline CDR1 and CDR2: MNHEY and SVGAGI. This CDR3 has 16 amino acids. The CDR3 coding sequence is TGTGCCAGCAGTTACTCGATCCGGTCTGGGGCCAACGTCCTGACTTTC. It translates to CASSYSIRSGANVLTF.

This rearrangement joins TRBV5-1 to TRBJ2-2; D gene unclear. The CDR3 extends over 13 amino acids. CDR1 SGHRS and CDR2 YFSETQ come from the germline V gene. Trimming took 0 bases from V and 6 from J, leaving 6 bases between them. The CDR3 bases are TGCGCCAGCAGCTTGGGGCCCTCCGGGGAGCTGTTTTTT. It translates to CASSLGPSGELFF.

V usage is TRBV28 and J usage is TRBJ1-1; TRBD1 agrees at 8 bases. Germline V gives CDR1 MDHEN, CDR2 SYDVKM. With V trimmed by 6 bases and J by 6 bases, 9 bases remained unmatched. The CDR3 loop spans 14 amino acids. The CDR3 reads CASSPDRARAEAFF. The CDR3 bases are TGTGCCAGCAGCCCGGACAGGGCTAGAGCTGAAGCTTTCTTT.

V and J are TRBV21-1 and TRBJ2-7; the tabulated D call, TRBD1, remains unverified against the DNA. TRBV21-1 is an annotated pseudogene. This CDR3 is built from 14 residues. The CDR3: CASSNIRQSYEQYF. CDR3 coding DNA: TGTGCCAGCAGCAACATAAGACAATCCTACGAGCAGTACTTC.

J is TRBJ1-2 and V is TRBV4-3, with 7 bases identical to TRBD1. Germline V gene sequence: CDR1 LGHNA, CDR2 YSLEER. The CDR3 extends over 14 amino acids. V shed 0 bases and J 4 bases; nucleotides not matched to a gene: 2. In DNA, the CDR3 is TGCGCCAGCAGCCAAGATAGGGGGCCCTATGGCTACACCTTC. It codes for CASSQDRGPYGYTF.

The chain employs TRBV5-6 and TRBJ2-1; tentatively, D is TRBD2 (6 bases). The CDR3 loop spans 14 amino acids. Germline CDR1 SGHDT, CDR2 YYEEEE. Trimming shortened V by 3 bases and J by 7 bases, and 14 bases separated the two germline ends. In nucleotides, the CDR3 is TGTGCCAGCAGCTGGTACAGTGGGAGGAATGAGCAGTTCTTC. Translating gives CASSWYSGRNEQFF.

As DNA, the CDR3 is TGCAGTGCTAGTATTCGGGGGGGCTCGAACACTGAAGCTTTCTTT. It is translated as CSASIRGGSNTEAFF. The chain combines TRBV20-1 with TRBJ1-1, with a possible D match to TRBD1 (6 bases). The V end was cut by 3 bases, the J end by 1 base, with 15 bases between. Per germline, CDR1 DFQATT and CDR2 SNEGSKA (reference sequence). This CDR3 contains 15 residues.

V usage is TRBV18 and J usage is TRBJ2-1; D is possibly TRBD1 (6 bases). Germline values: CDR1 KGHSH, CDR2 LQKENI. V was shortened by 5 bases and J by 0 bases, with 20 bases between the two germline ends. The CDR3 totals 18 residues. CDR3 protein: CASSITHRTEVSYNEQFF. In nucleotides, the CDR3 is TGTGCCAGCTCAATCACTCATCGGACAGAAGTCTCCTACAATGAGCAGTTCTTC.

The rearrangement joins TRBV19 to TRBJ2-5, with TRBD2 matching 8 bases. V shed 7 bases, J shed 2 bases, and the junction held 9 bases outside the gene matches. The CDR3 totals 15 residues. Per the germline V gene, CDR1 is LNHDA and CDR2 is SQIVND (reference sequence). CDR3 in amino acids: CASKVREGRQETQYF. Here the CDR3 DNA reads TGTGCCAGTAAGGTCCGGGAGGGGAGGCAAGAGACCCAGTACTTC.

J is TRBJ2-7 and V is TRBV28; 15 bases are a match to TRBD2. V dropped 2 bases and J dropped 4; count of bases not matched to a gene: 9. Germline V gene data show CDR1 as MDHEN and CDR2 as SYDVKM. This CDR3 contains 18 residues. The CDR3 DNA is TGTGCCAGCAGTTTAACCCACGGACTAGCGGGAGGGCCGTACGAGCAGTACTTC. Amino acids: CASSLTHGLAGGPYEQYF.

J is TRBJ1-4 and V is TRBV5-1; 9 bases match TRBD1. V was pared by 3 bases and J by 8 bases, with 8 bases of the junction left unmatched. This CDR3 region has 15 residues. The germline V gene has CDR1 SGHRS and CDR2 YFSETQ. The chain's CDR3 is CASSWTGADWEKLFF. Written as DNA, the CDR3 is TGCGCCAGCAGCTGGACAGGGGCCGACTGGGAAAAACTGTTTTTT.

This chain uses TRBV3-1 (or the pseudogene TRBV3-2) with TRBJ1-1; 9 bases match TRBD1. Germline trimming cut 4 bases from V and 7 bases from J; bases unmatched to any gene: 1. The CDR3 extends over 12 amino acids. The V gene's germline CDR1 is LGHDT and CDR2 YNNKEL (reference sequence). CDR3 region: CASSPGQGEAFF. CDR3 DNA: TGTGCCAGCAGCCCGGGACAGGGTGAAGCTTTCTTT.

V gene TRBV9 combines with J gene TRBJ2-7; D unresolved. V was pared by 0 bases and J by 3 bases, with 13 bases between. Germline V gene data show CDR1 as SGDLS and CDR2 as YYNGEE. CDR3 length: 15 amino acids. The CDR3 nucleotides are TGTGCCAGCAGCGTAGGGGCCAGCTCCTACTACGAGCAGTACTTC. It encodes CASSVGASSYYEQYF.

V is TRBV12-3 or TRBV12-4 and J is TRBJ1-5; D is possibly TRBD1 (5 bases). CDR3 length: 13 residues. The V end lost 5 bases, the J end lost 7 bases, and 12 bases lay between the germline ends. The DNA for the CDR3 is TGTGCCAGCAGTAATCCAGGGTCGCAGCCCCAGCATTTT. The encoded protein is CASSNPGSQPQHF.

The V call is TRBV7-2, the J call TRBJ2-3; D gene ambiguous. This CDR3 spans 12 amino acids. V was pared by 5 bases and J by 6 bases, with 9 bases between. In germline, CDR1 is SGHTA, CDR2 FQGNSA. The CDR3 is CASSPRSDTQYF. In DNA, the CDR3 is TGTGCCAGCAGCCCCCGTTCCGATACGCAGTATTTT. Full variable domain (missing parts from reference TRBV7-2 and TRBJ2-3): GAGVSQSPSNKVTEKGKDVELRCDPISGHTALYWYRQSLGQGLEFLIYFQGNSAPDKSGLPSDRFSAERTGGSVSTLTIQRTQQEDSAVYLCASSPRSDTQYFGPGTRLTVL.

The CDR3 region has the DNA TGCGCCAGCAGCCAAGATCACCCCAGGACAGGGTCGAATTCACCCCTCCACTTT. Translated: CASSQDHPRTGSNSPLHF. This chain joins TRBV4-3 and TRBJ1-6; 8 bases are a match to TRBD1. Per germline, CDR1 LGHNA and CDR2 YSLEER. The CDR3 runs to 18 residues. V was clipped by 0 bases and J by 7 bases; unmatched bases: 11.

V is TRBV7-2 and J is TRBJ2-3; TRBD1 might be the D (6 bases). CDR3 length: 13 amino acids. The germline V gene encodes CDR1 SGHTA and CDR2 FQGNSA. Trimming cost V 4 bases and J 6 bases, with 11 bases left between them. CDR3: CASSSGDPDTQYF. The CDR3 DNA reads TGTGCCAGCAGCTCAGGGGATCCGGATACGCAGTATTTT.

The V gene is TRBV6-4, the J gene TRBJ1-2, with D possibly TRBD1 on 5 matching bases. The CDR3 contains 15 residues. V lost 0 bases and J lost 4, with 12 bases in between. Germline lookup yields CDR1 MRHNA and CDR2 SNTAGT. The CDR3 protein is CASSDSRSGPYGYTF. DNA of the CDR3: TGTGCCAGCAGTGACTCGAGGTCAGGGCCCTATGGCTACACCTTC.